A single sample gave rise to the 2 T cell receptor beta chains below, sequenced in a study of cytomegalovirus exposure and HLA in healthy donors. PCR involved 60 Vbeta and 13 Jbeta primers. The protocol was immunoSEQ multiplex PCR, while the TCRdb copy is restricted to in-frame clones and leaves out a portion. This sample carries tens of thousands of clones, 72% of them seen once, and the ten largest clones take 4.9%. The material sequenced was PBMCs. These receptors originate from a man in his sixties in good health and CMV-seropositive.

The chain couples TRBV5-1 to TRBJ2-1, with a tentative D call TRBD2 (6 bases). The CDR3 length is 12 residues. Germline lookup yields CDR1 SGHRS and CDR2 YFSETQ. The V end was cut by 6 bases, the J end by 6 bases, with 10 bases between. CDR3 amino acids: CASTLGGNEQFF. CDR3 DNA: TGCGCCAGCACCCTGGGAGGCAATGAGCAGTTCTTC.

The table lists this clone with a count of one. In DNA form, the CDR3 reads TGTGCCAGCCACAGGGGGGAGGGCACTGAAGCTTTCTTT. It codes for CASHRGEGTEAFF. The chain uses TRBV7-9 and TRBJ1-1; TRBD1 matches at 8 bases. In germline, CDR1 is SEHNR, CDR2 FQNEAQ (reference sequence). The trim removed 8 bases at V and 4 bases at J, leaving 6 bases unmatched. The CDR3 length is 13 residues.